One and the same sample provided the 28 T cell receptor beta chains below, sequenced in a study of blood T cells in healthy people across ages (dated by TCRdb to between 2014 and 2016). Receptor amplification or capture employed 5' RACE. Sequencing took place on an Illumina HiSeq 2500. A second PCR of roughly 7 to 11 cycles was run with a J-beta primer mix and a sample-barcoded 5' primer. TCRdb reran the public reads through fastp at Q25 and MiXCR, keeping productive beta chains. Identical CDR3 proteins give one entry, which carries the most common genes and DNA. In this sample the table shows 750,000 to 950,000 distinct CDR3 sequences, 29% of which occur a single time. 9.5% to 13% of the sample goes to the ten largest clones. These data are also associated with another study on T cells of mothers and their children.

The material sequenced was blood. The origin of the receptors is a woman aged 40 to 50 in good health.

This chain links TRBV5-4 with TRBJ2-7; 9 nucleotides match TRBD1. J lost 3 bases, V lost 0 bases, and 4 bases had no gene match. Germline V gene data show CDR1 as SGHNT and CDR2 as YYREEE (reference sequence). CDR3 length: 15 residues. Written as DNA, the CDR3 is TGTGCCAGCAGCTTGGGAGGGACAGGGTTCTACGAGCAGTACTTC. The encoded protein is CASSLGGTGFYEQYF.

The rearrangement links TRBV21-1 to TRBJ2-1; the D call of TRBD2 is as the table states it, not checked on the DNA. TRBV21-1 has pseudogene status. The CDR3 loop spans 17 amino acids. The DNA for the CDR3 is TGTGCCAGCAGCAAAGAGGCCATTAGCGGACCCTACAATGAGCAGTTCTTC. This sequence encodes CASSKEAISGPYNEQFF.

This clonotype was seen repeatedly, ten times or more. The rearrangement joins TRBV29-1 to TRBJ2-5, with 9 bases lining up with TRBD1. CDR1 is SQVTM, CDR2 ANQGSEA, per germline. The V gene end was trimmed by 7 bases and the J gene end by 5 bases; junction bases not matched to a gene: 8. This CDR3 is 13 amino acids long. The CDR3 DNA reads as TGCAGCGCCGAGGGAGGGACAGGGGAGACCCAGTACTTC. Its translation is CSAEGGTGETQYF.

This clonotype came up many times. This sequence joins TRBV29-1 and TRBJ1-2, with D tentatively TRBD1 (5 bases). Germline CDR1 reads SQVTM; CDR2 reads ANQGSEA. CDR3 length equals 12 residues. V was pared by 7 bases and J by 4 bases, with 13 bases between. The CDR3 region has the DNA TGCAGCGCCCGCGACAGCCGCTATGGCTACACCTTC. It translates to CSARDSRYGYTF.

This clonotype was recorded many times. The rearrangement links TRBV14 to TRBJ2-4; D unclear. V was trimmed by 3 bases and J by 3 bases, leaving 6 bases between them. The CDR3 is 13 residues long. Germline V gene data show CDR1 as SGHDN and CDR2 as FVKESK. CDR3 DNA sequence: TGTGCCAGCAGCCAGGGATTCAAAAACATTCAGTACTTC. Translated: CASSQGFKNIQYF.

There are many counts of this clonotype. The chain carries TRBV28 and TRBJ2-5; 11 positions agree with TRBD2. The CDR3 has 17 residues. V shed 0 bases and J 5 bases; nucleotides not matched to a gene: 8. The V gene's germline CDR1 is MDHEN and CDR2 SYDVKM. CDR3 loop: CASSLWASGGSGETQYF. DNA for the CDR3: TGTGCCAGCAGTTTATGGGCTAGCGGGGGGTCGGGGGAGACCCAGTACTTC.

The CDR3 loop is CASSLGQGVYYEQYF. The CDR3 DNA sequence: TGTGCCAGCAGCCTCGGACAGGGGGTATACTACGAGCAGTACTTC. The chain carries TRBV7-6 and TRBJ2-7; 10 bases map to TRBD1. This CDR3 comprises 15 residues. The J segment lost 3 bases and the V segment lost 5 bases, leaving 7 bases of the junction unmatched. Germline V lookup: CDR1 SGHVS, CDR2 FNYEAQ.

The chain carries TRBV25-1 and TRBJ1-3; the match to TRBD1 covers 8 bases. CDR1 MGHDK and CDR2 SYGVNS come from the germline V gene. Trimming took 6 bases from V and 2 from J; bases not matched to a gene: 0. This CDR3 has 13 amino acids. CDR3 DNA sequence: TGTGCCAGCAGGACAGGGGCTGGAAACACCATATATTTT. It specifies CASRTGAGNTIYF.

By sample fraction, this clonotype is medium-sized. This sequence joins TRBV4-3 and TRBJ2-1; TRBD1 aligns across 8 bases. Germline CDR1 and CDR2: LGHNA and YSLEER. The CDR3 is 15 amino acids. The ends lost 0 bases at V and 4 bases at J; junction bases unmatched: 2. This CDR3 is CASSQETGGYNEQFF. DNA for the CDR3: TGCGCCAGCAGCCAAGAAACAGGGGGTTACAATGAGCAGTTCTTC.

This clonotype was picked up many times. The rearrangement joins TRBV7-2 to TRBJ1-5; D is undetermined. V was shortened by 0 bases and J by 1 base, with 13 bases between the two germline ends. The length of the CDR3 is 17 residues. Looked up from germline, CDR1 is SGHTA and CDR2 is FQGNSA. This CDR3 reads CASSLAYSPGSNQPQHF. In DNA form, the CDR3 reads TGTGCCAGCAGCTTAGCGTATAGTCCGGGGAGCAATCAGCCCCAGCATTTT.

The V call is TRBV6-6, the J call TRBJ1-6; TRBD1 matches 9 bases. This CDR3 comprises 15 residues. Germline V gives CDR1 MNHNY, CDR2 SVGAGI (reference sequence). V trimming: 6 bases; J trimming: 7 bases; junction bases outside the gene matches: 7. The CDR3 DNA is TGTGCCAGCAGGGCCACAGGGGGCAGGAATTCACCCCTCCACTTT. Translation: CASRATGGRNSPLHF.

The rearrangement joins TRBV6-4 to TRBJ1-6; 7 nucleotides agree with TRBD1. Germline V lookup: CDR1 MRHNA, CDR2 SNTAGT. The CDR3 covers 15 residues. The V gene end was trimmed by 6 bases and the J gene end by 6 bases; junction bases not matched to a gene: 8. The CDR3 is CASSPGQTFNSPLHF. The CDR3 DNA follows: TGTGCCAGCAGCCCGGGACAGACTTTTAATTCACCCCTCCACTTT.

As to this clonotype: A much larger clone differs from this one at a single base, so this may be a read error. The rearrangement joins TRBV7-3 to TRBJ2-7; D ambiguous. The CDR3 is made up of 13 amino acids. CDR1 is SGHTA and CDR2 is FQGTGA in the germline V gene. V lost 0 bases to trimming and J lost 7 bases, with 10 bases between them. CDR3 protein: CASSLTRKREQYF. The CDR3 nucleotides read TGTGCCAGCAGCTTAACCAGGAAGAGGGAGCAGTACTTC.

This clonotype was observed at least ten times. The rearrangement uses TRBV28 and TRBJ1-2; D remains ambiguous. Looked up from germline, CDR1 is MDHEN and CDR2 is SYDVKM. With 6 bases removed from V and 8 bases from J, the gap between germline ends came to 10 bases. This CDR3 region has 11 residues. CDR3 in amino acids: CASRPALGYTF. The CDR3, as DNA: TGTGCCAGCAGGCCCGCCCTCGGCTACACCTTC.

For this clonotype: This may come from a read error, since a much larger clone is one base off. V usage is TRBV7-2 and J usage is TRBJ1-2; D is unresolved. Trimming left V 6 bases short and J 4 bases short, with 12 bases between. Per germline, CDR1 SGHTA and CDR2 FQGNSA. This CDR3 is built from 13 residues. The CDR3 DNA follows: TGTGCCAGCAGTTCGACACTAGGCTATGGCTACACCTTC. As protein: CASSSTLGYGYTF. The variable domain in full, completed from reference TRBV7-2 and TRBJ1-2, reads GAGVSQSPSNKVTEKGKDVELRCDPISGHTALYWYRQSLGQGLEFLIYFQGNSAPDKSGLPSDRFSAERTGGSVSTLTIQRTQQEDSAVYLCASSSTLGYGYTFGSGTRLTVV.

This clonotype was detected once. This chain uses TRBV6-5 with TRBJ2-3; D is uncertain. The length of the CDR3 is 15 residues. V lost 6 bases to trimming and J lost 0 bases, with 13 bases between them. Germline V CDR1 and CDR2: MNHEY, SVGAGI. The CDR3 DNA reads as TGTGCCAGCAGCCCACAAAGGGCTAGCACAGATACGCAGTATTTT. Translation: CASSPQRASTDTQYF.

This clonotype was counted ten times or more. V gene TRBV7-2 combines with J gene TRBJ2-1, with D unclear. CDR1 and CDR2 (germline): SGHTA, FQGNSA. CDR3 size: 11 residues. V gave up 5 bases and J gave up 9 bases, with 8 bases separating them. CDR3: CASSPSVEQFF. CDR3 nucleotides: TGTGCCAGCAGCCCTTCAGTTGAGCAGTTCTTC.

The table lists this clonotype with a few counts. The chain links TRBV5-6 to TRBJ2-6; D might be TRBD2 (6 bases). This CDR3 is 16 amino acids long. Germline-derived CDR1 and CDR2 are SGHDT and YYEEEE. The V gene lost 5 bases and the J gene lost 0 bases, with 12 bases spanning the gap. This CDR3 is CASSYGGISGANVLTF. In nucleotides, the CDR3 is TGTGCCAGCAGTTATGGGGGGATCTCTGGGGCCAACGTCCTGACTTTC. Together with reference TRBV5-6 and TRBJ2-6, the CDR3 gives the full variable domain: DAGVTQSPTHLIKTRGQQVTLRCSPKSGHDTVSWYQQALGQGPQFIFQYYEEEERQRGNFPDRFSGHQFPNYSSELNVNALLLGDSALYLCASSYGGISGANVLTFGAGSRLTVL.

The chain has TRBV29-1 and TRBJ2-5; 10 bases are a match to TRBD2. CDR3 length: 14 amino acids. The V segment lost 1 base and the J segment 5 bases; nucleotides outside the gene matches: 4. Germline loops: CDR1 SQVTM, CDR2 ANQGSEA. CDR3 DNA sequence: TGCAGCGTTGAAGGGGCTAGCGGGGGTGAGACCCAGTACTTC. Protein sequence: CSVEGASGGETQYF. The variable domain in full, with the rest retrieved from reference TRBV29-1 and TRBJ2-5, is SAVISQKPSRDICQRGTSLTIQCQVDSQVTMMFWYRQQPGQSLTLIATANQGSEATYESGFVIDKFPISRPNLTFSTLTVSNMSPEDSSIYLCSVEGASGGETQYFGPGTRLLVL.

This sequence joins TRBV30 and TRBJ1-1; D perhaps matches TRBD1 (5 bases). CDR3 length equals 14 residues. Trimming removed 3 bases at V and 4 bases at J, with 15 bases between. The germline V gene encodes CDR1 GTSNPN and CDR2 SVGIG (reference sequence). The CDR3 bases are TGTGCCTGGAGGACGGGGGACCTGGGCACTGAAGCTTTCTTT. Its protein is CAWRTGDLGTEAFF.

Concerning this clonotype itself: This could be a read error, since a much larger clone is one nucleotide away. This chain connects TRBV7-3 to TRBJ1-2; tentatively, D is TRBD1 (5 bases). V shed 2 bases and J shed 5 bases, with 15 bases lying between them. The CDR3 has 15 residues. Looked up from germline, CDR1 is SGHTA and CDR2 is FQGTGA. The CDR3, as DNA: TGTGCCAGCAGCTTACAGGATTCGGGGCTTTATGGCTACACCTTC. Protein product: CASSLQDSGLYGYTF. The whole variable domain, remainder taken from reference TRBV7-3 and TRBJ1-2, is GAGVSQTPSNKVTEKGKYVELRCDPISGHTALYWYRQSLGQGPEFLIYFQGTGAADDSGLPNDRFFAVRPEGSVSTLKIQRTERGDSAVYLCASSLQDSGLYGYTFGSGTRLTVV.

The CDR3 nucleotides read TGTGCCAGCAGTAGGGACGGTGGCACTGAAGCTTTCTTT. Protein product: CASSRDGGTEAFF. The rearrangement links TRBV7-2 to TRBJ1-1, with TRBD1 as a possible D gene (5 bases). The CDR3 covers 13 residues. Germline CDR1 and CDR2: SGHTA and FQGNSA. Trimming removed 6 bases from V and 4 bases from J, with 12 bases in between.

This clonotype was detected only a few times. The chain uses TRBV6-5 and TRBJ2-5, with D perhaps matching TRBD1 (5 bases). This CDR3 is built from 11 residues. The V and J ends lost 7 bases and 6 bases respectively, with 9 bases between them. Germline CDR1 is MNHEY and CDR2 is SVGAGI. The CDR3 DNA reads TGTGCCAGCACCGACAGACAGACCCAGTACTTC. This gives the protein CASTDRQTQYF.

V and J are TRBV4-1 and TRBJ1-1; D is perhaps TRBD1 (6 bases). The V and J ends lost 2 bases and 1 base respectively, with 17 bases between them. The CDR3 has 17 residues. Germline lookup yields CDR1 MGHRA and CDR2 YSYEKL. The CDR3 protein is CASSQYTGMGQNTEAFF. The DNA for the CDR3 is TGCGCCAGCAGCCAATATACAGGGATGGGGCAGAACACTGAAGCTTTCTTT.

The chain couples TRBV28 to TRBJ2-6, with TRBD1 matching over 7 bases. V was pared by 3 bases and J by 11 bases, with 4 bases of the junction left unmatched. This CDR3 has 13 residues. Germline CDR1 and CDR2: MDHEN and SYDVKM. The CDR3 sequence is CASSFGDRHVLTF. CDR3 sequence (DNA): TGTGCCAGCAGTTTCGGGGACAGACACGTCCTGACTTTC.

About this clonotype itself: A junction boundary mismatches the germline segment, possibly from a read error. The CDR3 DNA sequence: TGCGCCAGCAGCTCCCGAGGTGGTATTAACACCGGGGAGCGGTTTTTT. Its translation is CASSSRGGINTGERFF. V is TRBV5-1 and J is TRBJ2-2; D may be TRBD2 (5 bases). Germline V gene sequence: CDR1 SGHRS, CDR2 YFSETQ. This CDR3 is built from 16 residues.

CDR3 sequence (DNA): TGTGCCAGCAGTTTACGGAGCCCCAAGCCTTACGAGCAGTACTTC. This encodes CASSLRSPKPYEQYF. The rearrangement joins TRBV28 to TRBJ2-7; D gene unclear. This CDR3 contains 15 residues. Germline lookup yields CDR1 MDHEN and CDR2 SYDVKM. V lost 2 bases, J lost 4 bases, and 15 bases lay in between.

This clonotype was detected ten times or more. V is TRBV12-3 or TRBV12-4 and J is TRBJ2-7; D gene ambiguous. The V end was cut by 2 bases, the J end by 2 bases, with 10 bases between. CDR3 size: 14 residues. The CDR3 DNA reads as TGTGCCAGCAGTTTATCTGGGGTTGCCTACGAGCAGTACTTC. This encodes CASSLSGVAYEQYF.